Below, 17 T cell receptor beta chains from the same sample are listed, as sequenced in a study of blood T cell repertoires in COVID-19. Repertoires were generated with immunoSEQ multiplex PCR, while TCRdb's copy carries only in-frame clones and drops some. The table records roughly 280,000 clones, nearly 90% of them present only once. Material: PBMCs or T cells enriched from blood (not recorded which). The receptor set was obtained from an older woman who had recovered from COVID-19.

J is TRBJ1-5 and V is TRBV11-2; D possibly corresponds to TRBD1 (5 bases). The CDR3 runs to 13 residues. V was shortened by 3 bases and J by 7 bases, with 10 bases between the two germline ends. Germline V lookup: CDR1 SGHAT, CDR2 FQNNGV. The CDR3 nucleotides are TGTGCCAGCAGCTTTGGGGGGGTACAGCCCCAGCATTTT. Protein sequence: CASSFGGVQPQHF.

The chain employs TRBV9 and TRBJ2-3, with 14 nucleotides matching TRBD2. The germline CDR1 and CDR2 sequences are SGDLS and YYNGEE. V shed 0 bases, J shed 2 bases, and the junction held 5 bases outside the gene matches. This CDR3 is 18 amino acids long. The CDR3 spells CASSVGLAGGRNTDTQYF. The CDR3 region has the DNA TGTGCCAGCAGCGTAGGACTAGCGGGGGGGCGGAACACAGATACGCAGTATTTT.

The V gene is TRBV30, the J gene TRBJ2-3; 10 nucleotides agree with TRBD2. Germline values: CDR1 GTSNPN, CDR2 SVGIG (reference sequence). The CDR3 sequence is 15 residues long. V shed 0 bases and J 6 bases; nucleotides not matched to a gene: 6. The CDR3, as DNA: TGTGCCTGGAGTGTACTTAGCGGGAGGCCCGATACGCAGTATTTT. The encoded protein is CAWSVLSGRPDTQYF.

This clone was seen a single time. The J gene is TRBJ2-7, the V gene TRBV28; possible D gene TRBD1, 5 bases. Germline CDR1 is MDHEN and CDR2 is SYDVKM. This CDR3 region has 13 residues. Trimming took off 7 bases at V and 2 bases at J, with 12 bases between the two ends. Here the CDR3 DNA reads TGTGCCAGCAACGACAGCCCTACCTACGAGCAGTACTTC. Translation gives CASNDSPTYEQYF.

The V call is TRBV24-1, the J call TRBJ1-4; D perhaps matches TRBD1 (5 bases). The CDR3 length is 14 residues. The V end was cut by 5 bases, the J end by 8 bases, with 14 bases between. CDR1 and CDR2 (germline): KGHDR, SFDVKD. The CDR3 nucleotides read TGTGCCACCAGTGGTAGGGGTGTCGGAGAAAAACTGTTTTTT. This encodes CATSGRGVGEKLFF.

The chain joins TRBV6-5 to TRBJ1-5, with D uncertain. Trimming cost V 6 bases and J 0 bases, with 12 bases left between them. Looked up from germline, CDR1 is MNHEY and CDR2 is SVGAGI. The CDR3 is made up of 15 amino acids. The CDR3 protein is CASRPRMSSNQPQHF. The DNA for the CDR3 is TGTGCCAGCAGACCCAGGATGAGTAGCAATCAGCCCCAGCATTTT.

This chain connects TRBV29-1 to TRBJ2-3, with a tentative D call TRBD2 (7 bases). V was shortened by 6 bases and J by 1 base, with 14 bases between the two germline ends. The CDR3 sequence is 14 residues long. Germline lookup yields CDR1 SQVTM and CDR2 ANQGSEA. The DNA for the CDR3 is TGCAGCGTAGGGGGGGACCTACGCACAGATACGCAGTATTTT. It specifies CSVGGDLRTDTQYF.

V usage is TRBV5-1 and J usage is TRBJ1-4; TRBD1 aligns across 7 bases. The CDR3 loop spans 14 amino acids. V was clipped by 5 bases and J by 4 bases; unmatched bases: 5. Germline V gene data show CDR1 as SGHRS and CDR2 as YFSETQ. CDR3 sequence: CASREAGGNEKLFF. The CDR3 DNA reads TGCGCCAGCAGGGAAGCAGGGGGTAATGAAAAACTGTTTTTT. The full variable domain, in which reference TRBV5-1 and TRBJ1-4 provide the parts outside the CDR3, is KAGVTQTPRYLIKTRGQQVTLSCSPISGHRSVSWYQQTPGQGLQFLFEYFSETQRNKGNFPGRFSGRQFSNSRSEMNVSTLELGDSALYLCASREAGGNEKLFFGSGTQLSVL.

This chain connects TRBV2 to TRBJ1-1; TRBD1 is a possible D gene (5 bases). Looked up from germline, CDR1 is SNHLY and CDR2 is FYNNEI. The CDR3 covers 13 residues. V dropped 4 bases and J dropped 0 bases, with 6 bases sitting between them. CDR3 in DNA: TGTGCCAGCAGTGGACAGTTGAACACTGAAGCTTTCTTT. Amino acids: CASSGQLNTEAFF. Supplemented by reference TRBV2 and TRBJ1-1, the full variable domain reads EPEVTQTPSHQVTQMGQEVILRCVPISNHLYFYWYRQILGQKVEFLVSFYNNEISEKSEIFDDQFSVERPDGSNFTLKIRSTKLEDSAMYFCASSGQLNTEAFFGQGTRLTVV.

This clone was counted once. The chain recombines TRBV12-3 or TRBV12-4 with TRBJ1-5; D gene ambiguous. V lost 5 bases, J lost 11 bases, and 16 bases lay in between. CDR3 size: 13 residues. The CDR3 loop is CASSSRALGAQHF. CDR3 coding DNA: TGTGCCAGCAGTAGCCGGGCCCTCGGGGCCCAGCATTTT.

The rearrangement uses TRBV7-8 and TRBJ1-1; D remains unclear. This CDR3 is 15 amino acids long. Trimming took off 5 bases at V and 0 bases at J, with 13 bases between the two ends. Germline V CDR1 and CDR2: SGHVS, FQNEAQ. CDR3 protein: CASSPRRVMNTEAFF. CDR3 DNA: TGTGCCAGCAGCCCACGTCGGGTAATGAACACTGAAGCTTTCTTT.

This chain uses TRBV9 with TRBJ2-7, with 7 bases matching TRBD1. Germline V gene lookup returns CDR1 SGDLS and CDR2 YYNGEE. CDR3 length: 15 amino acids. V was clipped by 3 bases and J by 1 base; unmatched bases: 7. The CDR3 DNA follows: TGTGCCAGCAGCGCCCATACGACAGGGTCCTACGAGCAGTACTTC. This sequence encodes CASSAHTTGSYEQYF.

This chain uses TRBV2 with TRBJ1-6; 8 nucleotides line up with TRBD1. The CDR3 consists of 16 residues. V shed 5 bases, J shed 6 bases, and the junction held 9 bases outside the gene matches. From germline, CDR1 is SNHLY and CDR2 FYNNEI. In nucleotides, the CDR3 is TGTGCCAGCAGTCCCTCAGGGGGCAGTATTAATTCACCCCTCCACTTT. Translating gives CASSPSGGSINSPLHF. Full variable domain (missing parts from reference TRBV2 and TRBJ1-6): EPEVTQTPSHQVTQMGQEVILRCVPISNHLYFYWYRQILGQKVEFLVSFYNNEISEKSEIFDDQFSVERPDGSNFTLKIRSTKLEDSAMYFCASSPSGGSINSPLHFGNGTRLTVT.

In nucleotides, the CDR3 is TGTGCCAGCAGCCCTGGACAGCACAACTATGGCTACACCTTC. It translates to CASSPGQHNYGYTF. J is TRBJ1-2 and V is TRBV27, with a possible D match to TRBD1 (6 bases). Germline CDR1 MNHEY, CDR2 SMNVEV (reference sequence). V gave up 6 bases and J gave up 2 bases, with 13 bases separating them. This CDR3 is 14 amino acids long.

The chain uses TRBV18 and TRBJ2-7; 12 bases match TRBD1. After removal of 3 bases from V and 7 bases from J, the junction contained 7 bases not matched to a gene. This CDR3 spans 15 amino acids. Germline V gene lookup returns CDR1 KGHSH and CDR2 LQKENI. Here the CDR3 reads CASSPPGQGAWEQYF. DNA of the CDR3: TGTGCCAGCTCACCTCCGGGACAGGGGGCGTGGGAGCAGTACTTC.

The V and J genes are TRBV5-1 and TRBJ2-2; tentative D call: TRBD1 (6 bases). The V and J ends lost 0 bases and 5 bases respectively, with 17 bases between them. Germline CDR1 SGHRS, CDR2 YFSETQ. This CDR3 contains 17 residues. CDR3: CASSLDVGAGVTGELFF. CDR3 bases: TGCGCCAGCAGCTTGGATGTTGGGGCAGGGGTTACCGGGGAGCTGTTTTTT.

This rearrangement joins TRBV11-2 to TRBJ2-1, with D possibly matching TRBD2 (5 bases). Trimming stripped 6 bases from V and 7 bases from J, with 10 bases between. CDR3 length: 12 residues. CDR1 is SGHAT, CDR2 FQNNGV, per germline. This CDR3 is CASSSPGNEQFF. The CDR3 coding sequence is TGTGCCAGCAGTTCCCCGGGGAATGAGCAGTTCTTC.